The next 27 T cell receptor beta chains were all read from a single sample in a study of T cells in localized non-small cell lung cancer. Assay used: immunoSEQ multiplex PCR; TCRdb lists only in-frame clones, some missing. The data show 100,000 to 150,000 clones, 70% to 90% seen once. The sequenced sample was peripheral blood, obtained before any cancer treatment. These receptor sequences come from a female donor over 55 with stage I lung adenocarcinoma.

The rearrangement uses TRBV29-1 and TRBJ2-1; no firm D call. The length of the CDR3 is 10 residues. The germline V and J ends were trimmed by 4 bases and 8 bases, with 6 bases remaining between them. In germline, CDR1 is SQVTM, CDR2 ANQGSEA. CDR3 amino acids: CSVVTYEQFF. CDR3 nucleotide sequence: TGCAGCGTTGTCACTTATGAGCAGTTCTTC.

The V call is TRBV2, the J call TRBJ1-5, with 7 bases matching TRBD1. The germline gives CDR1 SNHLY, CDR2 FYNNEI. With 5 bases clipped from V and 3 bases from J, the junction kept 4 bases outside the gene matches. CDR3 length: 14 amino acids. The CDR3 bases are TGTGCCAGCAGTAGGGACAGAACCAATCAGCCCCAGCATTTT. This gives the protein CASSRDRTNQPQHF. The full variable domain, rest sourced from reference TRBV2 and TRBJ1-5, is EPEVTQTPSHQVTQMGQEVILRCVPISNHLYFYWYRQILGQKVEFLVSFYNNEISEKSEIFDDQFSVERPDGSNFTLKIRSTKLEDSAMYFCASSRDRTNQPQHFGDGTRLSIL.

The gene calls are TRBV9 and TRBJ2-3; D gene ambiguous. The CDR3 extends over 14 amino acids. The germline V and J ends were trimmed by 3 bases and 1 base, with 9 bases remaining between them. From germline, CDR1 is SGDLS and CDR2 YYNGEE. CDR3 nucleotide sequence: TGTGCCAGCAGCGCGGAGTGGGGCACAGATACGCAGTATTTT. Residues: CASSAEWGTDTQYF.

J is TRBJ2-3 and V is TRBV10-1; 8 positions agree with TRBD1. The CDR3 loop spans 15 amino acids. V lost 4 bases, J lost 2 bases, and 5 bases stayed unmatched. Germline V CDR1 and CDR2: WNHNN, SYGVQD (reference sequence). The CDR3 DNA is TGCGCCAGCAGTGGGACAGGGTCTCTCACAGATACGCAGTATTTT. It is translated as CASSGTGSLTDTQYF.

The rearrangement joins TRBV7-2 to TRBJ2-7; D gene unclear. The germline V and J ends were trimmed by 0 bases and 3 bases, with 6 bases remaining between them. The CDR3 totals 13 residues. CDR1 SGHTA and CDR2 FQGNSA come from the germline V gene. The CDR3 sequence: CASSLAPFYEQYF. The CDR3 DNA reads as TGTGCCAGCAGCTTAGCACCATTCTACGAGCAGTACTTC.

This clone has a count of ten or more. The CDR3 reads CASRTSGSYEQYF. For the CDR3, the DNA is TGTGCCAGCAGGACTAGCGGGAGTTACGAGCAGTACTTC. The rearrangement links TRBV6-5 to TRBJ2-7; 12 bases fit TRBD2. V lost 6 bases, J lost 4 bases, and 1 base stayed unmatched. Germline-derived CDR1 and CDR2 are MNHEY and SVGAGI. The CDR3 is 13 amino acids.

This clone occurred a few times. This chain's CDR3 is CASSPQTQPQHF. CDR3 DNA: TGTGCCAGTAGTCCGCAGACTCAGCCCCAGCATTTT. V and J are TRBV19 and TRBJ1-5; unclear D gene. CDR3 length equals 12 residues. Trimming took 5 bases from V and 6 from J, leaving 8 bases between them. Germline CDR1 LNHDA, CDR2 SQIVND (reference sequence).

The V and J genes are TRBV28 and TRBJ2-1; perhaps TRBD1 as D (5 bases). V dropped 4 bases and J dropped 8 bases, with 21 bases sitting between them. This CDR3 is built from 16 residues. The germline CDR1 and CDR2 sequences are MDHEN and SYDVKM. The CDR3 DNA sequence: TGTGCCAGCAGTTCCCCCTCGGACATCGGGCGAGATGAGCAGTTCTTC. It yields the protein CASSSPSDIGRDEQFF.

This clone was recorded only once. J is TRBJ1-1 and V is TRBV7-9; D not certain. The germline CDR1 and CDR2 sequences are SEHNR and FQNEAQ (reference sequence). Trimming cost V 2 bases and J 7 bases, with 5 bases left between them. This CDR3 is 11 amino acids long. DNA of the CDR3: TGTGCCAGCAGCTTATCCTATGAAGCTTTCTTT. As protein: CASSLSYEAFF.

The sample holds one count of this clone. The chain carries TRBV5-4 and TRBJ2-2, with TRBD2 identical over 8 bases. J gave up 5 bases and V 3 bases, and 6 bases lay outside the gene matches. The CDR3 has 15 amino acids. Germline loops: CDR1 SGHNT, CDR2 YYREEE (reference sequence). CDR3 sequence reads: CASSSLRGRTGELFF. DNA for the CDR3: TGTGCCAGCAGCTCCCTCCGCGGGAGGACCGGGGAGCTGTTTTTT.

The gene calls are TRBV6-6 and TRBJ2-7, with a weak D call TRBD1 (7 bases). From germline, CDR1 is MNHNY and CDR2 SVGAGI (reference sequence). V gave up 6 bases and J gave up 4 bases, with 19 bases separating them. The CDR3 has 15 amino acids. The CDR3 loop is CASSLAGTDSYEQYF. The CDR3 coding sequence is TGTGCCAGCAGCCTCGCGGGGACAGATTCATACGAGCAGTACTTC.

The rearrangement uses TRBV11-2 and TRBJ2-3; D may match TRBD1 or TRBD2 (5 bases each). The ends were cut back, 8 bases at V and 6 bases at J, with 6 bases in the middle. Germline lookup yields CDR1 SGHAT and CDR2 FQNNGV. The length of the CDR3 is 10 residues. DNA of the CDR3: TGTGCCAGCGGGGACGATACGCAGTATTTT. Its protein product is CASGDDTQYF.

The V gene is TRBV28, the J gene TRBJ2-4; 8 bases match TRBD1. The CDR3 is made up of 18 amino acids. Germline V gene data show CDR1 as MDHEN and CDR2 as SYDVKM. The V and J ends lost 1 base and 3 bases, in that order; junction bases with no gene match: 11. The CDR3 protein is CASSLFPPGQVNKNIQYF. The CDR3 bases are TGTGCCAGCAGTTTATTTCCCCCGGGACAGGTTAACAAAAACATTCAGTACTTC.

The V call is TRBV2, the J call TRBJ2-1; 10 positions match TRBD2. The CDR3 is made up of 18 amino acids. After removal of 7 bases from V and 6 bases from J, the junction contained 18 bases not matched to a gene. Germline V gene sequence: CDR1 SNHLY, CDR2 FYNNEI. CDR3 protein: CASTRIGGLAGVGNEQFF. The CDR3 DNA sequence: TGTGCCAGCACGAGGATAGGGGGGCTAGCGGGAGTTGGCAATGAGCAGTTCTTC.

This chain connects TRBV29-1 to TRBJ2-5, with D uncertain. The CDR3 is made up of 12 amino acids. Trimming stripped 8 bases from V and 5 bases from J, with 15 bases between. Germline values: CDR1 SQVTM, CDR2 ANQGSEA. CDR3 residues: CSIVASAETQYF. The CDR3 nucleotides read TGCAGCATCGTAGCCTCTGCCGAGACCCAGTACTTC.

V gene TRBV6-1 combines with J gene TRBJ1-2; D not certain. Per germline, CDR1 MNHNS and CDR2 SASEGT. This CDR3 has 13 amino acids. The germline V and J ends were trimmed by 3 bases and 4 bases, with 9 bases remaining between them. CDR3 amino acids: CASSEDASYGYTF. The CDR3 DNA is TGTGCCAGCAGTGAGGACGCTTCCTATGGCTACACCTTC.

The chain uses TRBV18 and TRBJ2-7; no reliable D call. V gave up 3 bases and J gave up 2 bases, with 2 bases separating them. From germline, CDR1 is KGHSH and CDR2 LQKENI. CDR3 length: 11 amino acids. CDR3 sequence (DNA): TGTGCCAGCTCACCCGCCTACGAGCAGTACTTC. Translated: CASSPAYEQYF.

The chain joins TRBV28 to TRBJ2-7; 9 bases match TRBD1. Trimming cost V 6 bases and J 3 bases; bases outside gene matches: 6. Germline loops: CDR1 MDHEN, CDR2 SYDVKM. CDR3 length: 14 amino acids. Here the CDR3 DNA reads TGTGCCAGCAGATTCCGGGACAGGGACTACGAGCAGTACTTC. Translated, it gives CASRFRDRDYEQYF.

The V and J genes are TRBV2 and TRBJ2-7; no reliable D call. The CDR3 is made up of 14 amino acids. In germline, CDR1 is SNHLY, CDR2 FYNNEI. Trimming stripped 5 bases from V and 0 bases from J, with 11 bases between. CDR3 nucleotide sequence: TGTGCCAGCAGTCCGGCCAGGCCCTCCTACGAGCAGTACTTC. Its protein product is CASSPARPSYEQYF. Complete variable domain (other parts from reference TRBV2 and TRBJ2-7): EPEVTQTPSHQVTQMGQEVILRCVPISNHLYFYWYRQILGQKVEFLVSFYNNEISEKSEIFDDQFSVERPDGSNFTLKIRSTKLEDSAMYFCASSPARPSYEQYFGPGTRLTVT.

This chain connects TRBV28 to TRBJ1-6, with D hard to call. The CDR3 runs 16 residues. Per the germline V gene, CDR1 is MDHEN and CDR2 is SYDVKM. Trimming pared 3 bases from V and 4 bases from J, leaving 13 bases between. The CDR3 region is CASSFPLHGYNSPLHF. As DNA, the CDR3 is TGTGCCAGCAGTTTCCCCCTACACGGGTATAATTCACCCCTCCACTTT.

This clone was counted only a few times. The chain combines TRBV5-4 with TRBJ2-1; TRBD2 agrees at 15 bases. The V and J ends lost 4 bases and 5 bases, in that order; junction bases with no gene match: 4. CDR1 is SGHNT, CDR2 YYREEE, per germline (reference sequence). CDR3 length: 16 residues. The CDR3 loop is CASSRGLAGGDNEQFF. CDR3 DNA: TGTGCCAGCAGCAGAGGACTAGCGGGAGGGGACAATGAGCAGTTCTTC.

This sequence joins TRBV23-1 and TRBJ2-1, with D tentatively TRBD2 (6 bases). TRBV23-1 is an ORF; its function is uncertain. V lost 4 bases to trimming and J lost 3 bases, with 16 bases between them. The CDR3 consists of 16 residues. The CDR3 DNA follows: TGCGCCAGCAGTCGGCCGAGCCGGCGGGGCTACAATGAGCAGTTCTTC. As protein: CASSRPSRRGYNEQFF.

The rearrangement joins TRBV19 to TRBJ2-1; D is possibly TRBD2 (5 bases). CDR3 length equals 15 residues. V dropped 5 bases and J dropped 2 bases, with 13 bases sitting between them. Looked up from germline, CDR1 is LNHDA and CDR2 is SQIVND (reference sequence). The CDR3 nucleotides read TGTGCCAGTAGTCCTAGGGCTAGCCCCTACAATGAGCAGTTCTTC. It is translated as CASSPRASPYNEQFF.

The genes are TRBV6-5 and TRBJ1-2, with TRBD1 identical over 11 bases. The CDR3 covers 14 residues. Germline V CDR1 and CDR2: MNHEY, SVGAGI. Losses at the gene ends were 6 bases for V and 8 bases for J; bases not matched to a gene: 8. CDR3 DNA sequence: TGTGCCAGCAGGCCGGACAGGGGGCGGGTAGGCTACACCTTC. It yields the protein CASRPDRGRVGYTF.

J is TRBJ2-7 and V is TRBV19; 9 bases are a match to TRBD1. The length of the CDR3 is 17 residues. Germline CDR1 reads LNHDA; CDR2 reads SQIVND (reference sequence). V shed 5 bases and J 5 bases; nucleotides not matched to a gene: 16. The CDR3 here is CASSAVLFRDRVHEQYF. CDR3 coding DNA: TGTGCCAGTAGTGCCGTCCTCTTCCGGGACAGGGTCCACGAGCAGTACTTC.

This chain connects TRBV19 to TRBJ2-7; D is perhaps TRBD2 (6 bases). From germline, CDR1 is LNHDA and CDR2 SQIVND (reference sequence). The CDR3 loop spans 13 amino acids. The V gene lost 3 bases and the J gene lost 6 bases, with 12 bases spanning the gap. The CDR3 sequence is CASSIGGYGEQYF. The CDR3 nucleotides read TGTGCCAGTAGTATTGGGGGGTACGGCGAGCAGTACTTC.

The chain uses TRBV10-2 and TRBJ1-5; D is possibly TRBD1 (6 bases). Per the germline V gene, CDR1 is WSHSY and CDR2 is SAAADI. The CDR3 has 13 residues. V lost 8 bases to trimming and J lost 4 bases, with 12 bases between them. The CDR3 DNA follows: TGCGCCAGCGGGGAAGGGGGGAATCAGCCCCAGCATTTT. Translating it yields CASGEGGNQPQHF.